This T cell receptor beta chain originates from a study of T-cell reconstitution after alpha-beta-depleted transplantation in children (dated by TCRdb to about 2016). Study-wide context: Using TCR repertoire profiling, the study quantitatively followed how T-cell immune reconstitution unfolded in children after TCRalphabeta/CD19-depleted allogeneic hematopoietic cell transplantation. The paper as a whole reports these results and caveats: About two months after transplant, the apparently early recovery of alphabetaT-cell counts reportedly depended on just several hundred clones that had expanded rapidly and came from non-depleted graft cells. Over the following months the frequencies of hyperexpanded clones went down, and after one year T-cell counts and TCRbeta diversity were mostly credited to newly produced T cells. In some patients, the high TCRbeta diversity seen at day 60 was put down to recipient T cells and intrathymic progenitors that had survived conditioning.

The treatment or condition label for this specimen denotes: allogeneic hematopoietic cell transplantation with graft depleted of TCRalphabeta T cells and CD19 B cells. The children who served as transplant recipients had been given grafts of TCRalphabeta/CD19-depleted allogeneic hematopoietic cells. From the germline V gene (reference sequence), CDR1 is MNHEY and CDR2 is SMNVEV. V is trimmed back by 2 bases and J by 2 bases, and the junction contains 3 bases that no gene match accounts for. Counted from cysteine to phenylalanine, this CDR3 has 15 amino acids. Of the read, only the CDR3 DNA is kept; its 45 bases are in frame from base 1. This clonotype has a handful of counts. This receptor's antigen is unknown. No much larger clone is present one base from it, and per-base qualities are unavailable. Libraries were constructed by PCR. The instrument was an Illumina HiSeq 2500. TCR library preparation used molecular barcoding, with unique molecular identifiers applied to normalize quantification of the TCRbeta repertoire. Starting from the raw public reads, TCRdb applied fastp trimming at Q25, assembled clones with MiXCR and retained in-frame beta chains. Rows matching on CDR3 protein sequence are summarized as one entry with the most common DNA and genes. This sample lists about 590,000 distinct CDR3 sequences; 10% to 15% were detected once. The ten most abundant clones make up 2.2% of the sample.

The receptor was isolated from a male patient aged 5 to 17 who had a stem cell transplant for acute myeloid leukemia, so the T cells may come from the graft donor. This material consisted of PBMCs, mostly from graft donor cells, taken 360 days after TCRalphabeta/CD19-depleted stem cell transplant. The chain is made from TRBV27 and TRBJ2-7, and 10 junctional nucleotides match TRBD2. The CDR3 protein sequence reads: CASSLKAGGPYEQYF. The nucleotide sequence is TGTGCCAGCAGTTTAAAAGCGGGAGGGCCCTACGAGCAGTACTTC.